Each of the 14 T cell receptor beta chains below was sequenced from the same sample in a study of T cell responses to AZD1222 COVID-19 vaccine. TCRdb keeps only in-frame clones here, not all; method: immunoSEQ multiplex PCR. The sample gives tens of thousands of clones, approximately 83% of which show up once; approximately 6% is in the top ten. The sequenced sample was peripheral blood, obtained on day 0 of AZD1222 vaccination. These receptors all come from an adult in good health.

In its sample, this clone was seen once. Here the CDR3 reads CASNDGGVRTEAFF. The CDR3 DNA reads as TGTGCCAGCAACGACGGAGGGGTTCGTACTGAAGCTTTCTTT. This chain links TRBV14 with TRBJ1-1; D may be TRBD1 (5 bases). Trimming removed 7 bases at V and 5 bases at J, with 17 bases between. There are 14 residues in the CDR3. Germline lookup yields CDR1 SGHDN and CDR2 FVKESK.

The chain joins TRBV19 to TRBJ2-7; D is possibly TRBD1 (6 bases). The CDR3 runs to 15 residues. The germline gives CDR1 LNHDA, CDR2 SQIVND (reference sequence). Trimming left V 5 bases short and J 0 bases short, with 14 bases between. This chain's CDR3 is CASSQQGPPSYEQYF. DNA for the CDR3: TGTGCCAGTAGTCAACAGGGCCCACCCTCCTACGAGCAGTACTTC. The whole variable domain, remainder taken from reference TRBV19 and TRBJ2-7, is DGGITQSPKYLFRKEGQNVTLSCEQNLNHDAMYWYRQDPGQGLRLIYYSQIVNDFQKGDIAEGYSVSREKKESFPLTVTSAQKNPTAFYLCASSQQGPPSYEQYFGPGTRLTVT.

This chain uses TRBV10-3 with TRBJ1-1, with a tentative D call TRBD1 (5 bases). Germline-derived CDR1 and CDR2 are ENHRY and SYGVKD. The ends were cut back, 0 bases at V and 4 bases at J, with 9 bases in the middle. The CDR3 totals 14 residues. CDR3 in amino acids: CAISESRGITEAFF. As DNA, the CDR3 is TGTGCCATCAGTGAGTCGAGGGGAATCACTGAAGCTTTCTTT.

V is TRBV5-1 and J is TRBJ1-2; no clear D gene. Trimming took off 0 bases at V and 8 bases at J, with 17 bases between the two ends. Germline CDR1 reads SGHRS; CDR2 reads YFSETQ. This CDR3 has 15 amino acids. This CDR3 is CASSLGQIPSLGYTF. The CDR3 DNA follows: TGCGCCAGCAGCTTGGGGCAGATCCCGTCATTAGGCTACACCTTC.

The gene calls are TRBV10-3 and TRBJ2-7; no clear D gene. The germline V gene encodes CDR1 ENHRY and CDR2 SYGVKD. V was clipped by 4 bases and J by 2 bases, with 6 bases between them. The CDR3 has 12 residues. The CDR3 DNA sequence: TGTGCCATCAGTGTATCAGCCTACGAGCAGTACTTC. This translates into CAISVSAYEQYF.

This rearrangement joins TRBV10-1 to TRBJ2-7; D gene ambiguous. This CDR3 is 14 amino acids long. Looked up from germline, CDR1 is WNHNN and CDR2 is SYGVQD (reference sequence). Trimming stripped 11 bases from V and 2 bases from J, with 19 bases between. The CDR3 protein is CAGRSWRGPYEQYF. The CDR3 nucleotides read TGCGCCGGGCGCTCTTGGAGAGGCCCCTACGAGCAGTACTTC.

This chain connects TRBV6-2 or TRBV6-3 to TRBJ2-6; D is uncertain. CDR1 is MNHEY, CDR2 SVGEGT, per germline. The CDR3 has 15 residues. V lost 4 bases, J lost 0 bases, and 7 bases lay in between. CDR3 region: CASSLISSGANVLTF. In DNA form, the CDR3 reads TGTGCCAGCAGTTTAATCAGCTCTGGGGCCAACGTCCTGACTTTC.

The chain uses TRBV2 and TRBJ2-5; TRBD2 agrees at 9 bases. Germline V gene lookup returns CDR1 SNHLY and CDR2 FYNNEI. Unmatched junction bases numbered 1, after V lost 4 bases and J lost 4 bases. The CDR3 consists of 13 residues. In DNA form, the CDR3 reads TGTGCCAGCAGTGTAGCGGGGGTAGAGACCCAGTACTTC. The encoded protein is CASSVAGVETQYF.

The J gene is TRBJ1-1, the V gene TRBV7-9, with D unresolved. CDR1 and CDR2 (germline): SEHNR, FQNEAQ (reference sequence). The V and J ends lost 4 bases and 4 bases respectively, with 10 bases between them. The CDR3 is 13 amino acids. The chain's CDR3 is CASSSLGGTEAFF. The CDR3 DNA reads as TGTGCCAGCAGCTCCCTCGGAGGCACTGAAGCTTTCTTT.

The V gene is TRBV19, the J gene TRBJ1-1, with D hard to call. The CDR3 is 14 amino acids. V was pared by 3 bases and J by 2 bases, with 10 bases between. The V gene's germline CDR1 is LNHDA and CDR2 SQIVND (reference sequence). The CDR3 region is CASSIAGDNTEAFF. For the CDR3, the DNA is TGTGCCAGTAGTATTGCCGGGGATAACACTGAAGCTTTCTTT.

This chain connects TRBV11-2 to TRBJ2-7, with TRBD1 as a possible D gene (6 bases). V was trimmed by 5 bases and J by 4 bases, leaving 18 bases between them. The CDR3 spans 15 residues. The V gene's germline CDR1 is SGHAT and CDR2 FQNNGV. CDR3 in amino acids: CASSIVSGVGYEQYF. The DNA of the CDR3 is TGTGCCAGCAGCATTGTATCAGGGGTAGGTTACGAGCAGTACTTC.

The CDR3 bases are TGTGCCAGCAGATCAGGATTAAGCAATCAGCCCCAGCATTTT. Protein product: CASRSGLSNQPQHF. The rearrangement uses TRBV27 and TRBJ1-5; D unresolved. The CDR3 sequence is 14 residues long. V was shortened by 6 bases and J by 1 base, with 10 bases between the two germline ends. CDR1 is MNHEY and CDR2 is SMNVEV in the germline V gene (reference sequence).

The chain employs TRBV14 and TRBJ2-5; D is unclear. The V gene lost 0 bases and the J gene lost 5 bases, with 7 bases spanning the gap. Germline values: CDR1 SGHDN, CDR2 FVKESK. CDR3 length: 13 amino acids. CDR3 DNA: TGTGCCAGCAGCCAAGAGGGCCCGGAGACCCAGTACTTC. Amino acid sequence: CASSQEGPETQYF.

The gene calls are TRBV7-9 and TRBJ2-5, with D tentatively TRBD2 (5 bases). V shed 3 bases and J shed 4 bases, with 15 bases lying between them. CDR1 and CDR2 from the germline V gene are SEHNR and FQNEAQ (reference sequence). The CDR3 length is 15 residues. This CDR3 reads CASSFSGGRGETQYF. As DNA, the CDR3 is TGTGCCAGCAGCTTTTCCGGAGGCCGGGGAGAGACCCAGTACTTC.